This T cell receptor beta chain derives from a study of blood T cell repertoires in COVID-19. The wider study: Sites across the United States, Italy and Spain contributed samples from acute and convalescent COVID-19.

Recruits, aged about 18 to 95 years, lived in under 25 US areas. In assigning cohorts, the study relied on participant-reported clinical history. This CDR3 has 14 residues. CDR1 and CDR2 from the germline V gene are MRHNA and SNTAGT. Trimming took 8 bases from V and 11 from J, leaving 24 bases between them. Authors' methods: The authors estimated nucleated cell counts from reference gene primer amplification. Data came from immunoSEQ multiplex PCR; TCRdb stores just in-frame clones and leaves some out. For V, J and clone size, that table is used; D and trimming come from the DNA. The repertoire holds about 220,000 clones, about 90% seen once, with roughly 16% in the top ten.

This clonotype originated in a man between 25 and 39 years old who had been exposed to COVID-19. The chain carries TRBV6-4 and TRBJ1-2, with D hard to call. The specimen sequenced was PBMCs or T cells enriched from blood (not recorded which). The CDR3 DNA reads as TGTGCCAGCGGTGGAGGAATTCAGAGGTTTCAGTACACCTTC. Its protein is CASGGGIQRFQYTF.